The present TCR beta chain was sequenced within a study of early T cells in non-severe SARS-CoV-2 infection. The germline CDR1 and CDR2 sequences are SGHAT and FQNNGV. V shed 5 bases and J shed 1 base, with 18 bases lying between them. CDR3 length: 17 residues. As part of library construction, unique molecular identifiers were attached to individual cDNA molecules. TCRdb itself ran the 5' RACE reads through MiXCR, one entry per CDR3 protein. The sample has about 83,000 distinct CDR3 sequences, over 9% seen once. The sample was whole blood. This receptor was taken from an adult who was a healthcare worker with PCR-confirmed SARS-CoV-2 infection or an uninfected control (not recorded which). The V gene is TRBV11-2, the J gene TRBJ2-1; a possible D gene is TRBD2 (6 bases). The CDR3 nucleotides read TGTGCCAGCAGCCCCGATGTTGCGGGACCGTCCTACAATGAGCAGTTCTTC. Protein: CASSPDVAGPSYNEQFF.